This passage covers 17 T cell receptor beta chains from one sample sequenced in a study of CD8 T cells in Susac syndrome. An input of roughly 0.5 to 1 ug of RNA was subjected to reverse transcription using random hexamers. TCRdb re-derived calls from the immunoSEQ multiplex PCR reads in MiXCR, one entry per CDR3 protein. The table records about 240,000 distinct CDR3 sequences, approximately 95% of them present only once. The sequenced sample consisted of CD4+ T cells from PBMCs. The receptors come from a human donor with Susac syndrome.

The CDR3 region is CASRLSGINQPQHF. The CDR3 nucleotides read TGTGCCAGCAGGTTGTCGGGGATCAATCAGCCCCAGCATTTT. The chain recombines TRBV6-5 with TRBJ1-5, with no clear D. The CDR3 is 14 amino acids. Germline CDR1 and CDR2: MNHEY and SVGAGI. Trimming removed 6 bases from V and 3 bases from J, with 12 bases in between.

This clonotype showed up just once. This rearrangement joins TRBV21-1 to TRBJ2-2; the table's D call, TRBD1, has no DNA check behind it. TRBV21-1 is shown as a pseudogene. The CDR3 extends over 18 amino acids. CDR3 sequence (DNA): TGTGCCAGCAGCAAAAACCTACTGGGACAGATGAACACCGGGGAGCTGTTTTTT. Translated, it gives CASSKNLLGQMNTGELFF.

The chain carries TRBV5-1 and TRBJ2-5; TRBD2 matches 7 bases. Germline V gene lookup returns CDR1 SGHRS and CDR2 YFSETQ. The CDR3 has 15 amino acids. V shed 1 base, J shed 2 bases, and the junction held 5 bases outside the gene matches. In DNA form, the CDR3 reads TGCGCCAGCAGCTTGAGGCTAGCGGCGCAAGAGACCCAGTACTTC. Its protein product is CASSLRLAAQETQYF.

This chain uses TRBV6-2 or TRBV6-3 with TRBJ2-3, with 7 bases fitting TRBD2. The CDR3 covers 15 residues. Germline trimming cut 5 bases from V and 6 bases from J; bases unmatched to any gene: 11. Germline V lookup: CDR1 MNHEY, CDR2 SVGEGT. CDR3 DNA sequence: TGTGCCAGCAGTCCATCTAGCGGACTCCGGGATACGCAGTATTTT. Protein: CASSPSSGLRDTQYF.

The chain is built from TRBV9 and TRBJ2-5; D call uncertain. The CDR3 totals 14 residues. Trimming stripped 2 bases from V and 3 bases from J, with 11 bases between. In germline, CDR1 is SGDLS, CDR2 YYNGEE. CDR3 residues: CASSVRSIEETQYF. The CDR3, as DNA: TGTGCCAGCAGCGTTAGATCCATCGAAGAGACCCAGTACTTC.

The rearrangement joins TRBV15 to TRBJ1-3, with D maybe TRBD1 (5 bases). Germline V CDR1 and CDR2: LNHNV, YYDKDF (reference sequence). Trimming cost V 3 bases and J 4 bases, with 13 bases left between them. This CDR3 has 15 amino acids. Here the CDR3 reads CATSSTGTGGNTIYF. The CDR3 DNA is TGTGCCACCAGCAGCACCGGGACGGGAGGAAACACCATATATTTT.

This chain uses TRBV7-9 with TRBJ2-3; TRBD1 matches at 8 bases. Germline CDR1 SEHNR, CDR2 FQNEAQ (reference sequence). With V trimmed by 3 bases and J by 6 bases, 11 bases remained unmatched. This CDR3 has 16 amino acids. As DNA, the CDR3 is TGTGCCAGCAGCTTCGTCTTTGGAACAGGGGGGGATACGCAGTATTTT. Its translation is CASSFVFGTGGDTQYF.

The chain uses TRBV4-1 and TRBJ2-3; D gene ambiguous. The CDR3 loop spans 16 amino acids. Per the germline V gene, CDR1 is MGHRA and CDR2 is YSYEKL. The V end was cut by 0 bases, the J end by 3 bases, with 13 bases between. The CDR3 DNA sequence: TGCGCCAGCAGCCAAGAGGGTGGTAGGTCGACAGATACGCAGTATTTT. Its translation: CASSQEGGRSTDTQYF.

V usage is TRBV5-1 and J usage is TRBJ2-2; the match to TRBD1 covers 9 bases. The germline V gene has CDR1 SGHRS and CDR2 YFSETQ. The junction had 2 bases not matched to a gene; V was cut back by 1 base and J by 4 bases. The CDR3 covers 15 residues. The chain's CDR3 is CASSLTGGFTGELFF. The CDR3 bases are TGCGCCAGCAGCTTGACAGGGGGCTTCACCGGGGAGCTGTTTTTT.

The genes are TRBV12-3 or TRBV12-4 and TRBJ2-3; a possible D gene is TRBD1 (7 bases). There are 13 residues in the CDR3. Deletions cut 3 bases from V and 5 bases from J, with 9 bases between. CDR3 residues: CASSLQGGDTQYF. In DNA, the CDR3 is TGTGCCAGCAGTTTGCAGGGGGGAGATACGCAGTATTTT.

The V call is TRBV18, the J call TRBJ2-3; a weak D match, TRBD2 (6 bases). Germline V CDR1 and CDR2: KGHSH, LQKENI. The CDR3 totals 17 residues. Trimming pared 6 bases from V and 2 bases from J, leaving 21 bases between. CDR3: CASSPSRAGPHTDTQYF. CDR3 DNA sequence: TGTGCCAGCTCCCCGTCGAGGGCGGGACCCCACACAGATACGCAGTATTTT.

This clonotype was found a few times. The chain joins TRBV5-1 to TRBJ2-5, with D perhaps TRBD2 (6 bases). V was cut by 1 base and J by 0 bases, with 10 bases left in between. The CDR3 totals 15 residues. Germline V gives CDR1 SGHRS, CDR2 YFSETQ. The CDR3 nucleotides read TGCGCCAGCAGCTTGTCCGGGAGATACCAAGAGACCCAGTACTTC. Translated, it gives CASSLSGRYQETQYF.

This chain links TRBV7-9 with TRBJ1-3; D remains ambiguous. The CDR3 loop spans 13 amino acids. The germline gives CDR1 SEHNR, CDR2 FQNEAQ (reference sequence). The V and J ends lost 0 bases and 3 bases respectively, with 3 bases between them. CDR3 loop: CASSLAYGNTIYF. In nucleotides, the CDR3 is TGTGCCAGCAGCTTAGCGTATGGAAACACCATATATTTT.

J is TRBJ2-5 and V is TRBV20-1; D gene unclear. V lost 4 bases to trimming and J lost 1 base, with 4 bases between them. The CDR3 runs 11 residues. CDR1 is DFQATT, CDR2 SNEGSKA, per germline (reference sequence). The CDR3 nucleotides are TGCAGTGCTATCCTCCAAGAGACCCAGTACTTC. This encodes CSAILQETQYF.

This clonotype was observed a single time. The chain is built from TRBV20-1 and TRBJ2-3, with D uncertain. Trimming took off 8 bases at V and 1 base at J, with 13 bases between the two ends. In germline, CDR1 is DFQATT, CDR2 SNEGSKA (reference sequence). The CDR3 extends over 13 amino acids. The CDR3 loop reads CSPVGYRTDTQYF. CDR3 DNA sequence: TGCAGTCCCGTGGGATATCGCACAGATACGCAGTATTTT.

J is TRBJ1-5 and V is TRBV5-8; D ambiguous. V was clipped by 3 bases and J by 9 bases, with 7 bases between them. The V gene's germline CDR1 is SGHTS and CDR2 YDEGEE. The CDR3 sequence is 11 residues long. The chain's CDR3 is CASSYLGPQHF. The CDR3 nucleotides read TGTGCCAGCAGCTACCTAGGGCCCCAGCATTTT.

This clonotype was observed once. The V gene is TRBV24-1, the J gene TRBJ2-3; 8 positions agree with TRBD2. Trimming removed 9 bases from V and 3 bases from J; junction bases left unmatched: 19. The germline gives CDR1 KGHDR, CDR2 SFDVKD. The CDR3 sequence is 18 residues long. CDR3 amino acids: CATDRISGTLSPTDTQYF. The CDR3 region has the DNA TGTGCCACCGACAGGATTAGCGGGACCTTAAGTCCTACAGATACGCAGTATTTT.